A selection of T cell receptor beta chains follows, all from one sample in a study of beta chain features in type 1 diabetes. Profiling relied on immunoSEQ multiplex PCR, and the TCRdb table lists in-frame clones only, not all of them. The sample has some 900,000 clones; roughly 16% are singletons. The sample consisted of naive CD4+ T cells from blood. The receptors were gathered from a woman under 30 in good health. CDR3s include the opening cysteine and the closing phenylalanine or tryptophan. Fields, in order: D gene, J gene, V gene, clone size, CDR3 DNA, CDR3 protein. The D gene is left open where the match is weak. The listing skips clone size in some rows; elsewhere it reads once, few, many or a size class.

d_gene: TRBD2
j_gene: TRBJ2-7
v_gene: TRBV6-5
abundance: few
CDR3nt: TGTGCCAGCCAAGGGGACTACTCTGCCGAGCAGTACTTC
CDR3aa: CASQGDYSAEQYF

d_gene: -
j_gene: TRBJ2-7
v_gene: TRBV15
abundance: -
CDR3nt: TGTGCCACCAGCGAGGAGGGATCTTTGTACTTC
CDR3aa: CATSEEGSLYF

d_gene: -
j_gene: TRBJ2-3
v_gene: TRBV29-1
abundance: few
CDR3nt: TGCAGCGTAATGAGACAATCTCTACAGACAGATACGCAGTATTTT
CDR3aa: CSVMRQSLQTDTQYF

d_gene: TRBD2
j_gene: TRBJ2-3
v_gene: TRBV7-9
abundance: -
CDR3nt: TGTGCCAGCAGCCTACTAGGGACTAGCGGATCCACAGATACGCAGTATTTT
CDR3aa: CASSLLGTSGSTDTQYF

d_gene: -
j_gene: TRBJ1-2
v_gene: TRBV28
abundance: few
CDR3nt: TGTGCCAGCAGCCGGCAGGGGCCTGGCTACACCTTC
CDR3aa: CASSRQGPGYTF

d_gene: TRBD1
j_gene: TRBJ2-7
v_gene: TRBV14
abundance: few
CDR3nt: TGTGCCAGCAGCCATGGTCGTGTTACAGGGGGGTACGAGCAGTACTTC
CDR3aa: CASSHGRVTGGYEQYF

d_gene: -
j_gene: TRBJ2-7
v_gene: TRBV19
abundance: -
CDR3nt: TGTGCCAGTAGGCGGGACGGCCAGAGCTCCTACGAGCAGTACTTC
CDR3aa: CASRRDGQSSYEQYF

d_gene: -
j_gene: TRBJ2-5
v_gene: TRBV2
abundance: -
CDR3nt: TGTGCCAGCAGAGACAGGTCGGAGACCCAGTACTTC
CDR3aa: CASRDRSETQYF

d_gene: -
j_gene: TRBJ2-3
v_gene: TRBV7-2
abundance: -
CDR3nt: TGTGCCAGCAGCTTAGTGCGGGAAACGCTAGATACGCAGTATTTT
CDR3aa: CASSLVRETLDTQYF

d_gene: TRBD2
j_gene: TRBJ2-5
v_gene: TRBV4-3
abundance: few
CDR3nt: TGCGCCAGCAGCCAAAATAGCGGGACAGAGACCCAGTACTTC
CDR3aa: CASSQNSGTETQYF

d_gene: -
j_gene: TRBJ1-1
v_gene: TRBV6-1
abundance: few
CDR3nt: TGTGCCAGCAGTGAACGGCAGGGGTTCACTGAAGCTTTCTTT
CDR3aa: CASSERQGFTEAFF

d_gene: TRBD1
j_gene: TRBJ2-7
v_gene: TRBV7-9
abundance: -
CDR3nt: TGTGCCAGCAGCACGGGACAGGAAACTTCCTACGAGCAGTACTTC
CDR3aa: CASSTGQETSYEQYF

d_gene: -
j_gene: TRBJ1-1
v_gene: TRBV7-9
abundance: few
CDR3nt: TGTGCCAGCAGCCAAGGGGGGAGTACTGAAGCTTTCTTT
CDR3aa: CASSQGGSTEAFF

d_gene: -
j_gene: TRBJ2-1
v_gene: TRBV4-1
abundance: few
CDR3nt: TGCGCCAGCAGCCAACATAGCGTCATAACCTACAATGAGCAGTTCTTC
CDR3aa: CASSQHSVITYNEQFF

d_gene: -
j_gene: TRBJ2-3
v_gene: TRBV20-1
abundance: -
CDR3nt: TGCAGGGGGGTTCGGGGAGATACGCAGTATTTT
CDR3aa: CRGVRGDTQYF

d_gene: TRBD1
j_gene: TRBJ2-4
v_gene: TRBV5-6
abundance: few
CDR3nt: TGTGCCAGCAGCGAGGACAGGGGCCGGATCATGAACATTCAGTACTTC
CDR3aa: CASSEDRGRIMNIQYF

d_gene: TRBD2
j_gene: TRBJ2-1
v_gene: TRBV5-4
abundance: -
CDR3nt: TGTGCCAGCAGCTTGCCACCAGGACTAGCCTACAATGAGCAGTTCTTC
CDR3aa: CASSLPPGLAYNEQFF

d_gene: -
j_gene: TRBJ2-7
v_gene: TRBV7-2
abundance: once
CDR3nt: TGTGCCAGCAGAAAAACCGGGACAACCACCTACGAGCAGTACTTC
CDR3aa: CASRKTGTTTYEQYF

d_gene: -
j_gene: TRBJ2-1
v_gene: TRBV7-9
abundance: few
CDR3nt: TGTGCCAGCAGCTTAGCCTACTACAATGAGCAGTTCTTC
CDR3aa: CASSLAYYNEQFF

d_gene: -
j_gene: TRBJ2-3
v_gene: TRBV5-1
abundance: few
CDR3nt: TGCGCCAGCAGCTTGGTCTCCGACTCTGCTAGCACAGATACGCAGTATTTT
CDR3aa: CASSLVSDSASTDTQYF

d_gene: -
j_gene: TRBJ2-2
v_gene: TRBV18
abundance: few
CDR3nt: TGTGCCAGCTCACCACCCTCGTCTGGTAGCACCGGGGAGCTGTTTTTT
CDR3aa: CASSPPSSGSTGELFF

d_gene: TRBD2
j_gene: TRBJ2-3
v_gene: TRBV28
abundance: -
CDR3nt: TGTGCCAGCAGTTTCCGGGAGGGGCAGCCAGATACGCAGTATTTT
CDR3aa: CASSFREGQPDTQYF

d_gene: TRBD1
j_gene: TRBJ2-7
v_gene: TRBV5-1
abundance: few
CDR3nt: TGCGCCAGCAGCTCCGAGACAGGGTATAACGAGCAGTACTTC
CDR3aa: CASSSETGYNEQYF

d_gene: TRBD2
j_gene: TRBJ2-7
v_gene: TRBV6-6
abundance: few
CDR3nt: TGTGCCAGCAGTGCGGGACTAGCGGACTACGAGCAGTACTTC
CDR3aa: CASSAGLADYEQYF

d_gene: TRBD1
j_gene: TRBJ2-7
v_gene: TRBV7-7
abundance: few
CDR3nt: TGTGCTAGCAGCCGGGACAGGGGGGCCGAGCAGTACTTC
CDR3aa: CASSRDRGAEQYF

d_gene: TRBD2
j_gene: TRBJ2-7
v_gene: TRBV4-2
abundance: -
CDR3nt: TGTGCCAGCAGCCACGCCGGGACTAGCGGGAGCTACGAGCAGTACTTC
CDR3aa: CASSHAGTSGSYEQYF

d_gene: -
j_gene: TRBJ1-1
v_gene: TRBV11-2
abundance: few
CDR3nt: TGTGCCAGCAGCCCTCGGGGGTCCCGGGGGTACACTGAAGCTTTCTTT
CDR3aa: CASSPRGSRGYTEAFF

d_gene: TRBD1
j_gene: TRBJ2-7
v_gene: TRBV6-6
abundance: few
CDR3nt: TGTGCCAGCACCCGACAGGGTTCCTACGAGCAGTACTTC
CDR3aa: CASTRQGSYEQYF

d_gene: -
j_gene: TRBJ2-5
v_gene: TRBV28
abundance: few
CDR3nt: TGTGCCAGCAGAATGGCAGGCGCACAAGAGACCCAGTACTTC
CDR3aa: CASRMAGAQETQYF

d_gene: -
j_gene: TRBJ2-3
v_gene: TRBV25-1
abundance: -
CDR3nt: TGTGCCAGCAGTGAGTGGGGCTCTAGCACAGATACGCAGTATTTT
CDR3aa: CASSEWGSSTDTQYF

d_gene: TRBD2
j_gene: TRBJ2-7
v_gene: TRBV7-2
abundance: -
CDR3nt: TGTGCCAGCAGCCCAGACCCTAGCGGGAGTAGGATCGAGCAGTACTTC
CDR3aa: CASSPDPSGSRIEQYF

d_gene: -
j_gene: TRBJ1-1
v_gene: TRBV15
abundance: few
CDR3nt: TGTGCCACCGGCAGCAGGTCCACTGAAGCTTTCTTT
CDR3aa: CATGSRSTEAFF

d_gene: -
j_gene: TRBJ2-1
v_gene: TRBV5-4
abundance: -
CDR3nt: TGTGCCAGCAGCCTGAGTAATGAGCAGTTCTTC
CDR3aa: CASSLSNEQFF

d_gene: -
j_gene: TRBJ2-3
v_gene: TRBV6-6
abundance: few
CDR3nt: TGTGCCAGCGCCGAGGATACGCAGTATTTT
CDR3aa: CASAEDTQYF

d_gene: TRBD1
j_gene: TRBJ2-7
v_gene: TRBV7-9
abundance: -
CDR3nt: TGTGCCAGCAGCTTAGTAACCATCCGGGACAGGGCATACGAGCAGTACTTC
CDR3aa: CASSLVTIRDRAYEQYF

d_gene: -
j_gene: TRBJ1-2
v_gene: TRBV28
abundance: -
CDR3nt: TGTGCCAGCAGCCAGGCGGGATATGGCTACACCTTC
CDR3aa: CASSQAGYGYTF

d_gene: TRBD1
j_gene: TRBJ2-7
v_gene: TRBV28
abundance: -
CDR3nt: TGTGCCAGCAATTTACCCCGGGACAGGAAGCCGACCCCTTACGAGCAGTACTTC
CDR3aa: CASNLPRDRKPTPYEQYF

d_gene: TRBD2
j_gene: TRBJ2-3
v_gene: TRBV10-3
abundance: few
CDR3nt: TGTGCCATCAGTGACGGGCCGGGAGGCGCTATCACAGATACGCAGTATTTT
CDR3aa: CAISDGPGGAITDTQYF

d_gene: TRBD2
j_gene: TRBJ2-1
v_gene: TRBV5-4
abundance: -
CDR3nt: TGTGCCAGCAGCGAACCGTCTGTAAGCGGGGGCTACAATGAGCAGTTCTTC
CDR3aa: CASSEPSVSGGYNEQFF

d_gene: TRBD1
j_gene: TRBJ2-7
v_gene: TRBV6-1
abundance: -
CDR3nt: TGTGCCATCAGTGACCTGACGACAGGGAGCATACACGAGCAGTACTTC
CDR3aa: CAISDLTTGSIHEQYF

d_gene: TRBD2
j_gene: TRBJ2-3
v_gene: TRBV5-1
abundance: -
CDR3nt: TGCGCCAGCAGCCTGGGACTAGCGGGAGGCCGGGGGGCAGATACGCAGTATTTT
CDR3aa: CASSLGLAGGRGADTQYF

d_gene: -
j_gene: TRBJ2-1
v_gene: TRBV4-3
abundance: few
CDR3nt: TGCGCCAGCAGCCAAATGGTCACCTACAATGAGCAGTTCTTC
CDR3aa: CASSQMVTYNEQFF

d_gene: -
j_gene: TRBJ1-2
v_gene: TRBV5-6
abundance: -
CDR3nt: TGTGCCAGCACCTCCAGTTGGGAGTTTGGCTACACCTTC
CDR3aa: CASTSSWEFGYTF

d_gene: -
j_gene: TRBJ2-5
v_gene: TRBV27
abundance: few
CDR3nt: TGTGCCAGCAGTTCCAGGGTTATGGAGACCCAGTACTTC
CDR3aa: CASSSRVMETQYF

d_gene: TRBD2
j_gene: TRBJ2-4
v_gene: TRBV2
abundance: few
CDR3nt: TGTGCCGCCAAAGGGGAGGGAAACATTCAGTACTTC
CDR3aa: CAAKGEGNIQYF

d_gene: TRBD2
j_gene: TRBJ2-2
v_gene: TRBV5-6
abundance: few
CDR3nt: TGTGCCAGCAGCTGGTCCGGGACTAGCGGGATCGGGGAGCTGTTTTTT
CDR3aa: CASSWSGTSGIGELFF

d_gene: TRBD2
j_gene: TRBJ2-1
v_gene: TRBV28
abundance: few
CDR3nt: TGTGCCAGCACCGGTGCCAATAGCGGGAGGGACTACAATGAGCAGTTCTTC
CDR3aa: CASTGANSGRDYNEQFF

d_gene: TRBD1
j_gene: TRBJ2-7
v_gene: TRBV19
abundance: -
CDR3nt: TGTGCCAGTAGTATAGCCGGGACAGCGTACAACGAGCAGTACTTC
CDR3aa: CASSIAGTAYNEQYF

d_gene: TRBD2
j_gene: TRBJ2-2
v_gene: TRBV7-9
abundance: few
CDR3nt: TGTGCCAGCAGCTCCGGGGGGTACACCGGGGAGCTGTTTTTT
CDR3aa: CASSSGGYTGELFF

d_gene: -
j_gene: TRBJ2-2
v_gene: TRBV9
abundance: -
CDR3nt: TGTGCCAGCAGCGTAGGATACGGGAGTAAAGTAATCGGGGAGCTGTTTTTT
CDR3aa: CASSVGYGSKVIGELFF

d_gene: TRBD1
j_gene: TRBJ1-2
v_gene: TRBV27
abundance: -
CDR3nt: TGTGCCAGCAGTTATAAGGGACAGGCGAACTATGGCTACACCTTC
CDR3aa: CASSYKGQANYGYTF

d_gene: -
j_gene: TRBJ2-6
v_gene: TRBV7-3
abundance: -
CDR3nt: TGTGCCAGCAGCCGATCCACCTCTGGGGCCAACGTCCTGACTTTC
CDR3aa: CASSRSTSGANVLTF

d_gene: TRBD2
j_gene: TRBJ2-1
v_gene: TRBV7-2
abundance: few
CDR3nt: TGTGCCAGCAGCTTACGGGCTAGCGGGAGGGCCGTTAATGAGCAGTTCTTC
CDR3aa: CASSLRASGRAVNEQFF

d_gene: -
j_gene: TRBJ2-2
v_gene: TRBV6-6
abundance: few
CDR3nt: TGTGCCAGCAGTTACTCGTTGGGAGTAGGCACCGGGGAGCTGTTTTTT
CDR3aa: CASSYSLGVGTGELFF

d_gene: -
j_gene: TRBJ1-1
v_gene: TRBV7-9
abundance: -
CDR3nt: TGTGCCAGCAGCGTACCTCGACACTGGGACACTGAAGCTTTCTTT
CDR3aa: CASSVPRHWDTEAFF

d_gene: -
j_gene: TRBJ2-5
v_gene: TRBV6-5
abundance: few
CDR3nt: TGTGCCAGCAGTTACTCGAGGGTCCAAGAGACCCAGTACTTC
CDR3aa: CASSYSRVQETQYF

d_gene: -
j_gene: TRBJ2-7
v_gene: TRBV21-1
abundance: -
CDR3nt: TGTGCCAGCAGAGGGCCTCAGAGGACCTCCTACGAGCAGTACTTC
CDR3aa: CASRGPQRTSYEQYF